The next 30 T cell receptor beta chains were all read from a single sample in a study of OX40 agonist ivuxolimab in advanced cancers. TCRdb's table, derived via immunoSEQ multiplex PCR, lists solely in-frame clones and lacks some. Seen here are around 70,000 clones, approximately 80% observed once, and the top ten hold roughly 6.3%. The input for sequencing was CD4+ or CD8+ T cells sorted from blood, taken in a trial of the OX40 agonist ivuxolimab. The receptors were sampled from an adult with an advanced solid tumor such as melanoma, head and neck, liver or kidney cancer.

The chain employs TRBV7-3 and TRBJ2-2, with D perhaps TRBD1 or TRBD2 (5 bases each). This CDR3 comprises 14 residues. Germline values: CDR1 SGHTA, CDR2 FQGTGA. The V end was cut by 1 base, the J end by 4 bases, with 7 bases between. CDR3 sequence (DNA): TGTGCCAGCAGCTTAAATGGGGGCACCGGGGAGCTGTTTTTT. Translating gives CASSLNGGTGELFF.

The rearrangement links TRBV7-2 to TRBJ2-7; weak D call: TRBD2 (7 bases). This CDR3 has 14 amino acids. Germline V gives CDR1 SGHTA, CDR2 FQGNSA. Trimming took off 3 bases at V and 7 bases at J, with 16 bases between the two ends. The CDR3 region has the DNA TGTGCCAGCAGCTTGGCGGGGGCTTTCTCAGAGCAGTACGTC. Translating gives CASSLAGAFSEQYV.

This chain joins TRBV19 and TRBJ2-2; either TRBD1 or TRBD2 may fit D (5 bases each). Trimming shortened V by 5 bases and J by 5 bases, and 12 bases separated the two germline ends. Germline CDR1 is LNHDA and CDR2 is SQIVND (reference sequence). CDR3 length equals 14 residues. This CDR3 reads CASSLPWGTGELFF. The CDR3 DNA is TGTGCCAGTAGTTTACCCTGGGGGACCGGGGAGCTGTTTTTT.

The V call is TRBV5-1, the J call TRBJ2-5; D gene unclear. The CDR3 sequence is 15 residues long. Germline CDR1 and CDR2: SGHRS and YFSETQ. Trimming left V 4 bases short and J 1 base short, with 14 bases between. The CDR3 nucleotides are TGCGCCAGCAGCCTGCGGTCGGGCCTCCAAGAGACCCAGTACTTC. This gives the protein CASSLRSGLQETQYF.

The CDR3 loop is CASSDWGPVYNEQFF. DNA of the CDR3: TGTGCCAGCAGTGATTGGGGGCCAGTTTACAATGAGCAGTTCTTC. This chain links TRBV25-1 with TRBJ2-1; a weak D match, TRBD1 (6 bases). Between the trimmed V and J ends, which lost 3 bases and 4 bases, there was a span of 13 bases. Per the germline V gene, CDR1 is MGHDK and CDR2 is SYGVNS. The length of the CDR3 is 15 residues.

The chain employs TRBV5-1 and TRBJ2-7, with 12 bases identical to TRBD2. CDR1 and CDR2 (germline): SGHRS, YFSETQ. Unmatched junction bases numbered 7, after V lost 4 bases and J lost 2 bases. The CDR3 has 16 amino acids. CDR3 residues: CASSTASGRAPYEQYF. CDR3 DNA: TGCGCCAGCAGCACGGCTAGCGGGAGGGCCCCCTACGAGCAGTACTTC.

This clone was seen only a few times. The V gene is TRBV2, the J gene TRBJ2-3, with 8 bases identical to TRBD1. This CDR3 contains 14 residues. V was clipped by 6 bases and J by 2 bases; unmatched bases: 4. CDR1 and CDR2 from the germline V gene are SNHLY and FYNNEI. This CDR3 reads CASSRDRYTDTQYF. As DNA, the CDR3 is TGTGCCAGCAGCCGGGACAGGTACACAGATACGCAGTATTTT.

The V call is TRBV5-8, the J call TRBJ2-2; the match to TRBD2 covers 7 bases. Germline V gives CDR1 SGHTS, CDR2 YDEGEE. With V trimmed by 4 bases and J by 6 bases, 9 bases remained unmatched. The CDR3 runs to 15 residues. CDR3 residues: CASSLHLREAGELFF. The DNA of the CDR3 is TGTGCCAGCAGCCTACACTTACGGGAGGCCGGGGAGCTGTTTTTT.

The chain uses TRBV5-4 and TRBJ2-7; D may match TRBD1 or TRBD2 (5 bases each). Germline lookup yields CDR1 SGHNT and CDR2 YYREEE (reference sequence). Trimming cost V 4 bases and J 0 bases, with 8 bases left between them. The CDR3 sequence is 13 residues long. The DNA for the CDR3 is TGTGCCAGCAGCCGGGACGGCTCCTACGAGCAGTACGTC. It codes for CASSRDGSYEQYV.

The J gene is TRBJ2-7, the V gene TRBV6-5, with a possible D match to TRBD1 (5 bases). V was trimmed by 6 bases and J by 6 bases, leaving 12 bases between them. This CDR3 has 12 residues. Germline CDR1 is MNHEY and CDR2 is SVGAGI. The CDR3: CASSPDSSEQYF. CDR3 DNA sequence: TGTGCCAGCAGCCCCGACAGCAGCGAGCAGTACTTC.

This chain joins TRBV4-2 and TRBJ2-1; D gene uncertain. Germline V CDR1 and CDR2: LGHNA, YNFKEQ. Between the trimmed V and J ends, which lost 5 bases and 5 bases, there was a span of 7 bases. The CDR3 runs to 12 residues. The DNA for the CDR3 is TGTGCCAGCAGCTTGCCGAACAATGAGCAGTTCTTC. This gives the protein CASSLPNNEQFF.

This clone was detected only once. V gene TRBV19 combines with J gene TRBJ2-2, with TRBD1 identical over 9 bases. Germline assignment: CDR1 LNHDA and CDR2 SQIVND (reference sequence). The CDR3 is 18 amino acids. V gave up 7 bases and J gave up 3 bases; unmatched junction bases: 15. As DNA, the CDR3 is TGTGCCAGTACCACCAGGGGTACGGGACAGGGACACACCGGGGAGCTGTTTTTT. Amino acid sequence: CASTTRGTGQGHTGELFF.

The chain joins TRBV9 to TRBJ2-2, with D perhaps TRBD1 or TRBD2 (5 bases each). V was shortened by 0 bases and J by 6 bases, with 9 bases between the two germline ends. The CDR3 runs 14 residues. The V gene's germline CDR1 is SGDLS and CDR2 YYNGEE. The CDR3 protein is CASSVAGTAGELFF. In nucleotides, the CDR3 is TGTGCCAGCAGCGTAGCTGGGACCGCCGGGGAGCTGTTTTTT.

This rearrangement joins TRBV28 to TRBJ2-7; perhaps D is TRBD1 or TRBD2 (5 bases each). CDR3 length equals 12 residues. V lost 11 bases and J 0 bases, leaving 11 bases between the germline ends. CDR1 and CDR2 (germline): MDHEN, SYDVKM. CDR3 sequence (DNA): TGTGCCCTGGGGGTGAGCTCCTACGAGCAGTACTTC. Translation gives CALGVSSYEQYF.

The genes are TRBV5-6 and TRBJ1-1; D not certain. Germline V CDR1 and CDR2: SGHDT, YYEEEE. The CDR3 consists of 11 residues. V lost 0 bases and J lost 11, with 8 bases in between. The CDR3 DNA follows: TGTGCCAGCAGCTTGGGGCAGATCGCTTTCTTT. Residues: CASSLGQIAFF.

Regarding this clone: One end of the junction does not line up with germline, which may come from a read error. The gene calls are TRBV7-6 and TRBJ1-2, with D possibly TRBD1 on 6 matching bases. Looked up from germline, CDR1 is SGHVS and CDR2 is FNYEAQ. This CDR3 is 16 amino acids long. The CDR3 sequence is CASSLVPGGQNFGYTF. The CDR3 nucleotides are TGTGCCAGCAGCTTAGTCCCGGGAGGACAGAACTTTGGCTACACCTTC.

The chain joins TRBV18 to TRBJ1-1, with D unresolved. This CDR3 comprises 14 residues. Germline values: CDR1 KGHSH, CDR2 LQKENI. Trimming removed 2 bases from V and 5 bases from J, with 12 bases in between. CDR3 amino acids: CASSPERGMTEAFF. The CDR3 bases are TGTGCCAGCTCACCAGAGAGAGGGATGACTGAAGCTTTCTTT.

The chain combines TRBV6-6 with TRBJ1-5; 9 bases match TRBD1. This CDR3 contains 15 residues. Germline V gene sequence: CDR1 MNHNY, CDR2 SVGAGI (reference sequence). Unmatched junction bases numbered 0, after V lost 1 base and J lost 2 bases. The CDR3 loop reads CASSYWDRGNQPQHF. Written as DNA, the CDR3 is TGTGCCAGCAGTTACTGGGACAGGGGCAATCAGCCCCAGCATTTT.

The rearrangement links TRBV6-5 to TRBJ2-1; tentative D call: TRBD2 (5 bases). Germline assignment: CDR1 MNHEY and CDR2 SVGAGI. V dropped 5 bases and J dropped 1 base, with 9 bases sitting between them. There are 14 residues in the CDR3. The CDR3 nucleotides read TGTGCCAGCAGTCAAAGAGGGTCCTACAATGAGCAGTTCTTC. Its protein is CASSQRGSYNEQFF.

The rearrangement joins TRBV2 to TRBJ2-1; no definite D call. CDR1 and CDR2 from the germline V gene are SNHLY and FYNNEI. The CDR3 loop spans 14 amino acids. The ends were cut back, 1 base at V and 0 bases at J, with 4 bases in the middle. CDR3 DNA sequence: TGTGCCAGCAGTGAAGGCTACTCCTACAATGAGCAGTTCTTC. Translating it yields CASSEGYSYNEQFF.

On this clone: This sample includes further DNA sequences coding for the same CDR3. The chain links TRBV19 to TRBJ2-3; D is unresolved. There are 14 residues in the CDR3. Germline V CDR1 and CDR2: LNHDA, SQIVND (reference sequence). V gave up 5 bases and J gave up 1 base, with 10 bases separating them. CDR3 sequence (DNA): TGTGCCAGTAGTGACCGGGTGGGCACAGATACGCAGTATTTT. It yields the protein CASSDRVGTDTQYF.

This chain uses TRBV28 with TRBJ2-1; unclear D gene. The CDR3 covers 13 residues. V lost 2 bases to trimming and J lost 7 bases, with 9 bases between them. The V gene's germline CDR1 is MDHEN and CDR2 SYDVKM. This CDR3 reads CASSLLGANEQFF. The CDR3 DNA reads as TGTGCCAGCAGTTTACTAGGTGCAAATGAGCAGTTCTTC. Looking up the rest from reference TRBV28 and TRBJ2-1 gives the full variable domain: DVKVTQSSRYLVKRTGEKVFLECVQDMDHENMFWYRQDPGLGLRLIYFSYDVKMKEKGDIPEGYSVSREKKERFSLILESASTNQTSMYLCASSLLGANEQFFGPGTRLTVL.

The genes are TRBV10-2 and TRBJ1-2, with 9 bases matching TRBD1. V lost 0 bases to trimming and J lost 7 bases; unmatched junction nucleotides: 3. The CDR3 has 14 amino acids. CDR1 is WSHSY, CDR2 SAAADI, per germline. CDR3 residues: CASSESQGASGYTF. The DNA of the CDR3 is TGCGCCAGCAGTGAGTCACAGGGGGCATCTGGCTACACCTTC.

The chain combines TRBV9 with TRBJ1-2; a weak D match, TRBD1 (6 bases). The germline V gene encodes CDR1 SGDLS and CDR2 YYNGEE. The CDR3 runs 15 residues. The V and J ends lost 5 bases and 2 bases respectively, with 16 bases between them. The CDR3 DNA reads TGTGCCAGCAGTGCCATAGGGGGAAGCAACTATGGCTACACCTTC. It yields the protein CASSAIGGSNYGYTF.

V usage is TRBV19 and J usage is TRBJ1-2; possibly TRBD1 for D (5 bases). V dropped 11 bases and J dropped 4 bases, with 14 bases sitting between them. The CDR3 is made up of 12 amino acids. Germline V gene data show CDR1 as LNHDA and CDR2 as SQIVND (reference sequence). The CDR3: CAARSGGYGYTF. The CDR3 DNA is TGTGCCGCCCGGTCGGGGGGCTATGGCTACACCTTC.

The V call is TRBV25-1, the J call TRBJ2-1; D perhaps matches TRBD1 (5 bases). The V gene's germline CDR1 is MGHDK and CDR2 SYGVNS. V gave up 3 bases and J gave up 5 bases, with 11 bases separating them. The CDR3 consists of 14 residues. The CDR3 bases are TGTGCCAGCAGTGACCCCTCCAGGGACAATGAGCAGTTCTTC. Protein: CASSDPSRDNEQFF. Combining the CDR3 with reference TRBV25-1 and TRBJ2-1 gives the whole variable domain EADIYQTPRYLVIGTGKKITLECSQTMGHDKMYWYQQDPGMELHLIHYSYGVNSTEKGDLSSESTVSRIRTEHFPLTLESARPSHTSQYLCASSDPSRDNEQFFGPGTRLTVL.

This clone was counted once. J is TRBJ2-7 and V is TRBV27; D is ambiguous. CDR1 is MNHEY, CDR2 SMNVEV, per germline (reference sequence). Trimming cost V 8 bases and J 1 base, with 15 bases left between them. The CDR3 consists of 14 residues. CDR3 in DNA: TGTGCCAGCGGAACCGATGTAGGGTCCTACGAGCAGTACTTC. Amino acids: CASGTDVGSYEQYF.

This clone was recorded a few times. This chain uses TRBV2 with TRBJ2-5, with 8 nucleotides matching TRBD2. The CDR3 has 14 amino acids. Germline trimming cut 5 bases from V and 2 bases from J; bases unmatched to any gene: 4. Germline V CDR1 and CDR2: SNHLY, FYNNEI. The CDR3 nucleotides are TGTGCCAGCAGTCCAGCGGGGGCACAAGAGACCCAGTACTTC. Protein sequence: CASSPAGAQETQYF.

This sequence joins TRBV30 and TRBJ1-4, with D possibly TRBD1 on 6 matching bases. Germline loops: CDR1 GTSNPN, CDR2 SVGIG (reference sequence). This CDR3 has 17 residues. Trimming stripped 0 bases from V and 8 bases from J, with 22 bases between. This chain's CDR3 is CAWSVSRTAGVGEKLFF. In nucleotides, the CDR3 is TGTGCCTGGAGTGTAAGCCGGACAGCGGGCGTTGGGGAAAAACTGTTTTTT.

This sequence joins TRBV25-1 and TRBJ2-1, with 7 bases that match TRBD2. The CDR3 spans 13 residues. The trim removed 4 bases at V and 6 bases at J, leaving 3 bases unmatched. Germline lookup yields CDR1 MGHDK and CDR2 SYGVNS. CDR3 nucleotide sequence: TGTGCCAGCAGTGCAGGGAGGGGCAATGAGCAGTTCTTC. Amino acids: CASSAGRGNEQFF.